This T cell receptor (beta chain) was sequenced in a study of beta chain features in type 1 diabetes. A few counts support this clone. Its antigen remains unknown. Study-wide results and caveats: Type 1 diabetes patients had moderately but significantly shorter TCRB CDR3s in all four CD4+ subsets.

There are 11 residues in the CDR3. Between the trimmed V and J ends, which lost 5 bases and 13 bases, there was a span of 17 bases. Germline assignment: CDR1 GTSNPN and CDR2 SVGIG (reference sequence). CD4+ naive, central memory, regulatory and stem cell-like memory subsets were isolated by sorting on CD45RO/CCR7/CD25/CD127/CD95/CD27. Each population that was sorted was more than 95% pure. Since all of the isolated RNA was reverse transcribed, expressed TCRB transcripts were what got sequenced. Samples of naive, central memory and regulatory T cells yielded a mean of approximately 3.9 million reads. The table came from immunoSEQ multiplex PCR; TCRdb's copy has only in-frame clones and leaves some out. This sample has hundreds of thousands of clones; approximately 31% occur once, and the top ten carry almost 0.065%.

The source material was naive CD4+ T cells from blood. The chain uses TRBV30 and TRBJ1-1, with a tentative D call TRBD1 (5 bases). The clonotype originates from a man aged 18 to 29 in good health. The CDR3 DNA reads TGTGCCTGGGCCCTGACAGCATCGTTTTTCTTT. Its protein is CAWALTASFFF.